This is a list of T cell receptor beta chains from one sample in a study of cytomegalovirus exposure and HLA in healthy donors. Sequenced by immunoSEQ multiplex PCR; TCRdb stores in-frame clones only, minus some. The sample gives about 120,000 clones, about 90% of which show up once; about 1.8% is in the top ten. What was sequenced was PBMCs. These receptors all come from a man aged 35-49 years in good health and CMV-seronegative. Both conserved end residues are part of each CDR3. D genes are given only for firm matches. Part of the rows lack a size; the others show once, few, many or a class for expanded clones.

.	TRBV27	12	TRBJ1-1	.	CASSAHGREAFF	TGTGCCAGCAGTGCTCACGGGAGAGAAGCTTTCTTT
.	TRBV30	13	TRBJ1-6	.	CAWSPSGLSPLHF	TGTGCCTGGAGTCCTTCAGGGTTATCACCCCTCCACTTT
.	TRBV5-1	14	TRBJ1-2	TRBD1	CASSFGGQGDGYTF	TGCGCCAGCAGCTTTGGCGGGCAGGGGGACGGCTACACCTTC
.	TRBV6-5	13	TRBJ1-3	TRBD1	CASRGQGGNTIYF	TGTGCCAGCAGGGGACAGGGTGGAAACACCATATATTTT
.	TRBV27	16	TRBJ2-7	.	CASTPNPGLRTYEQYF	TGTGCCAGCACCCCAAACCCAGGGTTAAGGACCTACGAGCAGTACTTC
.	TRBV6-5	13	TRBJ2-5	.	CASNQGVLGTQYF	TGTGCCAGCAATCAGGGCGTATTGGGGACCCAGTACTTC
.	TRBV27	15	TRBJ2-7	.	CATTKEGRGTYEQYF	TGTGCCACCACAAAAGAGGGAAGGGGGACCTACGAGCAGTACTTC
.	TRBV7-2	12	TRBJ1-6	.	CASSRQESPLHF	TGTGCCAGCAGCCGACAGGAGTCACCCCTCCACTTT
.	TRBV28	13	TRBJ1-1	TRBD1	CASTGTGYTEAFF	TGTGCCAGCACCGGGACAGGGTACACTGAAGCTTTCTTT
.	TRBV5-1	16	TRBJ2-7	.	CASSLAPPEVTYEQYF	TGCGCCAGCAGCTTGGCCCCGCCAGAGGTTACCTACGAGCAGTACTTC
.	TRBV19	15	TRBJ2-4	.	CASSTRGRGKNIQYF	TGTGCCAGTAGTACGCGGGGACGGGGCAAAAACATTCAGTACTTC
few	TRBV6-1	15	TRBJ1-2	.	CASSESTATNYGYTF	TGTGCCAGCAGTGAATCGACAGCTACTAACTATGGCTACACCTTC
.	TRBV29-1	13	TRBJ1-1	TRBD1	CSVGGQGATEAFF	TGCAGCGTGGGGGGACAGGGAGCCACTGAAGCTTTCTTT
once	TRBV7-6	15	TRBJ2-3	TRBD2	CASNPLTSGGDTQYF	TGTGCCAGCAACCCATTGACTAGCGGGGGAGATACGCAGTATTTT
.	TRBV4-1	18	TRBJ1-4	.	CASSQVFTPGGTNEKLFF	TGCGCCAGCAGCCAAGTCTTCACCCCGGGAGGCACTAATGAAAAACTGTTTTTT
.	TRBV4-2	12	TRBJ1-2	TRBD1	CASSGTGDGYTF	TGTGCCAGCAGCGGGACAGGGGACGGCTACACCTTC
.	TRBV28	13	TRBJ2-7	.	CASSLGGYYEQYF	TGTGCCAGCAGTTTGGGGGGATACTACGAGCAGTACTTC
.	TRBV19	13	TRBJ2-3	TRBD2	CASSTGLVDTQYF	TGTGCCAGTAGTACGGGACTAGTTGATACGCAGTATTTT
.	TRBV5-1	14	TRBJ2-5	.	CASSQTGRKRTQYF	TGCGCCAGCAGCCAGACGGGAAGAAAGAGAACCCAGTACTTC
.	TRBV28	15	TRBJ1-5	TRBD1	CATGGPGGSNQPQHF	TGTGCCACAGGGGGGCCCGGGGGAAGCAATCAGCCCCAGCATTTT
.	TRBV2	15	TRBJ2-1	.	CASKDFSLSYNEQFF	TGTGCCAGCAAAGACTTCTCGCTTTCCTACAATGAGCAGTTCTTC
.	TRBV5-1	15	TRBJ2-1	TRBD1	CASSLQGASNNEQFF	TGCGCCAGCAGCTTACAGGGGGCATCCAACAATGAGCAGTTCTTC
.	TRBV10-3	14	TRBJ2-5	.	CAISESRDPGTQYF	TGTGCCATCAGTGAGTCGAGAGACCCGGGGACCCAGTACTTC
.	TRBV28	13	TRBJ2-5	.	CASSRGFRETQYF	TGTGCCAGCAGCCGAGGGTTCCGGGAGACCCAGTACTTC
.	TRBV7-8	14	TRBJ1-1	TRBD1	CASRPRDRVTEAFF	TGTGCCAGCAGACCCCGGGACAGGGTGACTGAAGCTTTCTTT
.	TRBV5-6	13	TRBJ2-3	.	CASSWTGTDTQYF	TGTGCCAGCAGCTGGACAGGCACAGATACGCAGTATTTT
.	TRBV7-2	14	TRBJ2-2	TRBD2	CASSSRGDTGELFF	TGTGCCAGCAGCTCTCGGGGGGACACCGGGGAGCTGTTTTTT
few	TRBV10-3	14	TRBJ2-1	.	CAITHSGQYNEQFF	TGTGCCATCACTCACTCTGGACAGTACAATGAGCAGTTCTTC
.	TRBV18	13	TRBJ1-1	.	CASSPAGVTEAFF	TGTGCCAGCTCACCAGCAGGGGTCACTGAAGCTTTCTTT
.	TRBV28	14	TRBJ1-6	TRBD1	CASSLQTGHSPLHF	TGTGCCAGCAGTTTACAGACAGGGCATTCACCCCTCCACTTT
.	TRBV9	16	TRBJ2-1	.	CASSPGLSSSYNEQFF	TGTGCCAGCAGCCCGGGACTCTCGAGCTCCTACAATGAGCAGTTCTTC